Listed below are T cell receptor beta chains from one sample, sequenced in a study of blood T cells in healthy people across ages. TCRdb analysed the 5' RACE reads with MiXCR anew, one entry per CDR3 protein. The table has fewer than 900,000 distinct CDR3 sequences, 35% to 40% seen once. Source material: blood. These TCRs come from a man aged 18 to 29 in good health. Both conserved end residues are part of each CDR3. The order of the fields is clone size, D gene, J gene, V gene, CDR3 DNA, CDR3 protein. A D gene is named only where the DNA matches it firmly. Where a row states a size, it is once, few, many or the class of an expanded clone; other rows omit it.

- - TRBJ2-5 TRBV20-1 TGCAGTGCTCCCCTGACAAGGGGTCAAGAGACCCAGTACTTC CSAPLTRGQETQYF
- - TRBJ1-1 TRBV12-3/TRBV12-4 TGTGCCAGCACCTGGGACACTGAAGCTTTCTTT CASTWDTEAFF
few - TRBJ1-2 TRBV12-3/TRBV12-4 TGTGCCAGCAGTGTATCCCAGGGGAGACTTGGCTACACCTTC CASSVSQGRLGYTF
- TRBD1 TRBJ1-5 TRBV28 TGTGCCAGCAGTTTAGACAGGGGGCGCAAATTGTTTGGTCAGCCCCAGCATTTT CASSLDRGRKLFGQPQHF
- TRBD2 TRBJ2-3 TRBV12-3/TRBV12-4 TGTGCCAGCAGTACCCTCCCTAGCGGGGACCCTAGCACAGATACGCAGTATTTT CASSTLPSGDPSTDTQYF
- - TRBJ2-3 TRBV4-3 TGCGCCAGCAGCCAAGATGTCGGGCAAATTAGCACAGATACGCAGTATTTT CASSQDVGQISTDTQYF
- TRBD1 TRBJ1-1 TRBV6-6 TGTGCCAGCAGGGACAGGGCTGGGTCTGAAGCTTTCTTT CASRDRAGSEAFF
- - TRBJ2-3 TRBV28 TGTGCCAGCAGCCAGTTTTCATTGGACTACCAAAGCACAGATACGCAGTATTTT CASSQFSLDYQSTDTQYF
- - TRBJ1-1 TRBV12-3/TRBV12-4 TGTGCCAGCAGTCCCCACGGGGGCATGGAGGGCACTGAAGCTTTCTTT CASSPHGGMEGTEAFF
- - TRBJ2-3 TRBV20-1 TGCAGTGTCCACCGGGGGGCGGCAGATACGCAGTATTTT CSVHRGAADTQYF
- - TRBJ2-6 TRBV9 TGTGCCAGCAACGTAGGGCTCAGAATCTCTGGGGCCAACGTCCTGACTTTC CASNVGLRISGANVLTF
- - TRBJ1-5 TRBV7-9 TGTGCCAGCAGCTTACCGGGGGACCAGCCCCAGCATTTT CASSLPGDQPQHF
- - TRBJ2-3 TRBV20-1 TGCAGTGCGCTACAGGGAGATACGCAGTATTTT CSALQGDTQYF
- TRBD1 TRBJ1-2 TRBV5-1 TGCGCCAGCAGCTCATCGACAGGGGGCTATGGCTACACCTTC CASSSSTGGYGYTF
few TRBD1 TRBJ2-5 TRBV7-2 TGTGCCAGCAGCTTAGCGGAAGGCAGGGGGAGAGAGACCCAGTACTTC CASSLAEGRGRETQYF
- - TRBJ2-1 TRBV13 TGTGCCAGCAGCACAGGGAGCTCCTACAATGAGCAGTTCTTC CASSTGSSYNEQFF
- - TRBJ2-1 TRBV11-2 TGTGCCAGCAGCTTCCCCGTCCCGGCCGACAATGGGCAGTTCTTC CASSFPVPADNGQFF
few - TRBJ2-7 TRBV4-3 TGCGCCAGCAGCCAAGCCCTAAGATACGAGCAGTACTTC CASSQALRYEQYF
- TRBD2 TRBJ2-5 TRBV10-2 TGCGCCAGCAGTAAGAAAACTAGCGGGGGCCTAGAGACCCAGTACTTC CASSKKTSGGLETQYF
many TRBD2 TRBJ2-7 TRBV20-1 TGCAGTGCTAGAGTTTCGGCTAGCGGGGGCCACGAGCAGTACTTC CSARVSASGGHEQYF
- - TRBJ1-4 TRBV4-1 TGCGCCAGCAGCCAAGATTCCGGGTATAATGAAAAACTGTTTTTT CASSQDSGYNEKLFF
- - TRBJ2-2 TRBV20-1 TGCAGTGCTAGAGTACACAGGAGTAGCACCGGGGAGCTGTTTTTT CSARVHRSSTGELFF
- - TRBJ2-7 TRBV6-5 TGTGCCAGCAGTTACGCGGCAGATAATTCCTACGAGCAGTACTTC CASSYAADNSYEQYF
- - TRBJ2-7 TRBV6-2/TRBV6-3 TGTGCCAGCAGTTACCGGGACACCTACGAGCAGTACTTC CASSYRDTYEQYF
- - TRBJ2-7 TRBV7-2 TGTGCCAGCAGCCCGGCGACAGGCAGCTCCTACGAGCAGTACTTC CASSPATGSSYEQYF
few - TRBJ1-2 TRBV7-2 TGTGCCAGCAGCACTCAGGGTCTGGGCTACACCTTC CASSTQGLGYTF
- TRBD1 TRBJ2-5 TRBV7-8 TGTGCCAGCAGAAATTACCGGGACAGGGAGTCGGAAGAGACCCAGTACTTC CASRNYRDRESEETQYF
- - TRBJ2-1 TRBV28 TGTGCCAGCAGTTTATATGGAGCGGGTCGCGCCTACAATGAGCAGTTCTTC CASSLYGAGRAYNEQFF
- - TRBJ2-3 TRBV20-1 TGCAGTGCTAGCTTTGCGGGGGCTCGATCCGCAGATACGCAGTATTTT CSASFAGARSADTQYF
- TRBD2 TRBJ2-3 TRBV24-1 TGTGCCACCAGTGACATAAAAGCGGGGGATACGCAGTATTTT CATSDIKAGDTQYF
many TRBD1 TRBJ2-2 TRBV4-3 TGCGCCAGCAGATCGACCCCCAGGGGGCAAGACACCGGGGAGCTGTTTTTT CASRSTPRGQDTGELFF
- - TRBJ1-1 TRBV7-9 TGTGCCAGCAGCCCAGCTGTAGAGGGTGAAGCTTTCTTT CASSPAVEGEAFF
once - TRBJ2-3 TRBV18 TGTGCAAGCTCACGCACTATCAGCACAGATACGCAGTATTTT CASSRTISTDTQYF
- - TRBJ2-1 TRBV12-3/TRBV12-4 TGTGCCAGCAGTTCACGGACGGGGGAGACCCAGTTCTTC CASSSRTGETQFF
- - TRBJ2-2 TRBV5-1 TGCGCCAGCAGGATCTTATACAGGGAGAGCACCGGGGAGCTGTTTTTT CASRILYRESTGELFF
- - TRBJ2-5 TRBV27 TGTGCCAGCAGTTTATCTGGGGGGCGCGGAGAGACCCAGTACTTC CASSLSGGRGETQYF
few - TRBJ1-1 TRBV20-1 TGCAGTGCTAGAGATTTGTACACTGAAGCTTTCTTT CSARDLYTEAFF
- - TRBJ1-1 TRBV5-6 TGTGCCAGCAGCCGGGGGGCGGTCACTGAAGCTTTCTTT CASSRGAVTEAFF
- - TRBJ1-1 TRBV7-9 TGTGCCAGCAGTTTAGAACAGGGATGGATCACTGAAGCTTTCTTT CASSLEQGWITEAFF
- - TRBJ2-2 TRBV10-3 TGTGCCATCAGTGCGGGGAGAAAGAACACCGGGGAGCTGTTTTTT CAISAGRKNTGELFF
- TRBD1 TRBJ1-6 TRBV7-9 TGTGCCAGCAGCTTGCCTCGGACAGGGGGCGATAATTCACCCCTCCACTTT CASSLPRTGGDNSPLHF
- - TRBJ2-7 TRBV29-1 TGCAGCGTTGGGACAGTGGCCTACGAGCAGTACTTC CSVGTVAYEQYF
- - TRBJ1-1 TRBV6-2/TRBV6-3 TGTGCCAGCAGTCCACCGGACACTCGGAACACTGAAGCTTTCTTT CASSPPDTRNTEAFF
- - TRBJ1-4 TRBV20-1 TGCAGTGCGGAAGGAGGTGGGGAAAAACTGTTTTTT CSAEGGGEKLFF
many - TRBJ2-5 TRBV12-3/TRBV12-4 TGTGCCAGCAGCCCGACAGCGCAAGAGACCCAGTACTTC CASSPTAQETQYF
few - TRBJ2-5 TRBV12-3/TRBV12-4 TGTGCCAGCAGTGTAAGGGGGGTAGAGACCCAGTACTTC CASSVRGVETQYF
- TRBD2 TRBJ2-3 TRBV20-1 TGCAGTGCTAGGGGCGGGGGGCGGTCAGATACGCAGTATTTT CSARGGGRSDTQYF
few TRBD1 TRBJ2-7 TRBV7-2 TGTGCCAGCAGCCGCCCCGACAGGGGGCTCTACGAGCAGTACTTC CASSRPDRGLYEQYF
- TRBD1 TRBJ2-1 TRBV7-8 TGTGCCAGCAGCCGACAGGGGGCTTACTACAATGAGCAGTTCTTC CASSRQGAYYNEQFF
many - TRBJ1-1 TRBV12-3/TRBV12-4 TGTGCCAGCAGTCTGAGCGGTCAGAACACTGAAGCTTTCTTT CASSLSGQNTEAFF
- - TRBJ2-4 TRBV4-2 TGTGCCAGCAGCCAAGAGTGGCACGCCGGGGAAAACATTCAGTACTTC CASSQEWHAGENIQYF
- - TRBJ2-2 TRBV20-1 TGCAGTGCTACAGACAGCTCGAACACCGGGGAGCTGTTTTTT CSATDSSNTGELFF